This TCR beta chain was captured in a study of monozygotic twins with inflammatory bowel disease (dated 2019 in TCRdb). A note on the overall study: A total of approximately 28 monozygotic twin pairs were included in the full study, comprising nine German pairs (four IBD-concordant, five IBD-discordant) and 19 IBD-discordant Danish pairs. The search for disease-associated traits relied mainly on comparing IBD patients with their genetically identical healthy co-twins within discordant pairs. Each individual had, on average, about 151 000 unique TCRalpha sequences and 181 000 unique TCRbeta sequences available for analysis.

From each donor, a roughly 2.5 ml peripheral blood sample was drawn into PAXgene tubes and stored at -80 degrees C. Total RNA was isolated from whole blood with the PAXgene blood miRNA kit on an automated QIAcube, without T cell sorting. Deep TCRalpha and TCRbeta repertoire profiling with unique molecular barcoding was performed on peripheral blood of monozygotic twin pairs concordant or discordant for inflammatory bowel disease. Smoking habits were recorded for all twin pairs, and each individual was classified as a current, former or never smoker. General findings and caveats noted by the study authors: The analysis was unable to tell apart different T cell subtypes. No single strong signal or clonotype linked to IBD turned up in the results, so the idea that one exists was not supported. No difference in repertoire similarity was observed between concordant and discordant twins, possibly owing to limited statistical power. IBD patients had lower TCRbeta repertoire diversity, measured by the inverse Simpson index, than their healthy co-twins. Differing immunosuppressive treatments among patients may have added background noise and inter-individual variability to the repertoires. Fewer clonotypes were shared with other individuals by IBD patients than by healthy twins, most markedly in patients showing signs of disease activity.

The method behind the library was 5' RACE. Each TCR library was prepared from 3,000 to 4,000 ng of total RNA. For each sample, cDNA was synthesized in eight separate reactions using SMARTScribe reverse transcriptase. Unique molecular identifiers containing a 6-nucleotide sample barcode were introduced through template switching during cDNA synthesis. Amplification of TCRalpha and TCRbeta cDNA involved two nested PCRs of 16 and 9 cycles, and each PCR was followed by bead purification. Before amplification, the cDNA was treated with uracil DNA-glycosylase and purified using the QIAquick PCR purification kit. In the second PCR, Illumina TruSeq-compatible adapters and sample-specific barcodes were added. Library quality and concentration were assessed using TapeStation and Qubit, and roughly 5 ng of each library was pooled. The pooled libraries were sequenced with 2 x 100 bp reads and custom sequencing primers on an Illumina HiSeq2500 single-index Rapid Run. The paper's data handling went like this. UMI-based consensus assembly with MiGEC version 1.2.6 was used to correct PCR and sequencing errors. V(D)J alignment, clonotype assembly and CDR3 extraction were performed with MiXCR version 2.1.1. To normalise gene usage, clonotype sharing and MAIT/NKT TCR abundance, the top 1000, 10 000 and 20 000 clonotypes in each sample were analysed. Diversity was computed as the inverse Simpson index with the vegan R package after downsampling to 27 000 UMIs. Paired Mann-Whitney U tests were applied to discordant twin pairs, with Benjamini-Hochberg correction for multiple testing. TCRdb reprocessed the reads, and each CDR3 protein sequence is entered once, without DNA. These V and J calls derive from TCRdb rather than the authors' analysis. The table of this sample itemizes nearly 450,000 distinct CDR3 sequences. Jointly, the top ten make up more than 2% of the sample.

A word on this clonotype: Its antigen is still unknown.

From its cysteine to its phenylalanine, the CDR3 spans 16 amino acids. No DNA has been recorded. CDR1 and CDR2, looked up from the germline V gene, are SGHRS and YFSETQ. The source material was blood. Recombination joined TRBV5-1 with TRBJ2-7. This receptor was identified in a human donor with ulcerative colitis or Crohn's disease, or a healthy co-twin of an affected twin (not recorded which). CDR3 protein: CASSLSSGANTYKQYF. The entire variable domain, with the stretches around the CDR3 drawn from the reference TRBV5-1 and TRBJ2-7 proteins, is KAGVTQTPRYLIKTRGQQVTLSCSPISGHRSVSWYQQTPGQGLQFLFEYFSETQRNKGNFPGRFSGRQFSNSRSEMNVSTLELGDSALYLCASSLSSGANTYKQYFGPGTRLTVT.